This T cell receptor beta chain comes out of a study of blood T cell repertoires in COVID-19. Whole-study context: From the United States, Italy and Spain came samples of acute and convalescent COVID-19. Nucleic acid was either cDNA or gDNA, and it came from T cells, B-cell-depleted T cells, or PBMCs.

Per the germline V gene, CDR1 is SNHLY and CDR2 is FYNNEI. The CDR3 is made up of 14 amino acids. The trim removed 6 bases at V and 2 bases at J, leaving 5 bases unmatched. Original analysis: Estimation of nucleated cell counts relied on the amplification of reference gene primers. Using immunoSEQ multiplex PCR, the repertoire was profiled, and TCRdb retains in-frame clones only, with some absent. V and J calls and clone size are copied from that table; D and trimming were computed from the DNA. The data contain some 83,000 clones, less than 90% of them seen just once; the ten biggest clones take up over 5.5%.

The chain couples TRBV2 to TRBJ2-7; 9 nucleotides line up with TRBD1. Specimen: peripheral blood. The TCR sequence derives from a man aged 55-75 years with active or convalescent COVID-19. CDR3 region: CASSRGTGTYEQYF. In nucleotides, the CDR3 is TGTGCCAGCAGCCGTGGGACAGGGACCTACGAGCAGTACTTC.